This T cell receptor beta chain was identified during a study of blood T cell repertoires in COVID-19. The repertoire was sequenced with immunoSEQ multiplex PCR; TCRdb's copy has only in-frame clones and lacks some. The sample lists 400,000 or so clones, 90% occurring once. The CDR3 covers 15 residues. The germline gives CDR1 SGHDN, CDR2 FVKESK. Losses at the gene ends were 7 bases for V and 0 bases for J; bases not matched to a gene: 6. All recovered Cohort 3 donors got two negative PCRs, got clearance, or saw symptom resolution. The clonotype originates from a man younger than 35 who had recovered from COVID-19. The sample was PBMCs or T cells enriched from blood (not recorded which). The rearrangement uses TRBV14 and TRBJ1-3; 7 bases match TRBD1. DNA for the CDR3: TGTGCCAGCAAAAAACAGGGGAGCTCTGGAAACACCATATATTTT. Translated: CASKKQGSSGNTIYF.